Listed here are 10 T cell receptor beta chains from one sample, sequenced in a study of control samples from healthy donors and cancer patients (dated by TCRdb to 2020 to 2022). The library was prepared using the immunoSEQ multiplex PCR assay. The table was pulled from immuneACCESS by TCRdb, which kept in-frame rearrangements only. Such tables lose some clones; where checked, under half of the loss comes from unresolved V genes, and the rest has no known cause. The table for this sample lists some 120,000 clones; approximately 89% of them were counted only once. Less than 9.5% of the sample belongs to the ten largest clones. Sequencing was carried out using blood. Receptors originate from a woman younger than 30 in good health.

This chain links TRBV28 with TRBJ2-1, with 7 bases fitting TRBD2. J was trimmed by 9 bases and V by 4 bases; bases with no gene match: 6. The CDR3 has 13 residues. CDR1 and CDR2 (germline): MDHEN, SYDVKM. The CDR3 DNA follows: TGTGCCAGCAGTTCAGGACTAGTAGGTGAGCAGTTCTTC. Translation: CASSSGLVGEQFF.

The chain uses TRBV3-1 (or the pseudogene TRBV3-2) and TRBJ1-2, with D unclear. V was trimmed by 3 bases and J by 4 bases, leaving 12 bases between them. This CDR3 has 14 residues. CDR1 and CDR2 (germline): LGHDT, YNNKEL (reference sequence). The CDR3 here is CASSQATVIYGYTF. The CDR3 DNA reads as TGTGCCAGCAGCCAGGCAACAGTGATCTATGGCTACACCTTC.

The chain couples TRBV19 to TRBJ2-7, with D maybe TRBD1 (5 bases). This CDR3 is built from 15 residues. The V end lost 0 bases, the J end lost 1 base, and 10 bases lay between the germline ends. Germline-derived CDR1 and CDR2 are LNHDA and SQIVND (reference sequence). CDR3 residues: CASSIDSDRSYEQYF. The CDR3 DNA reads TGTGCCAGTAGTATAGATTCCGACAGATCCTACGAGCAGTACTTC. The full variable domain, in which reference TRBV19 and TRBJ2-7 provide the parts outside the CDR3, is DGGITQSPKYLFRKEGQNVTLSCEQNLNHDAMYWYRQDPGQGLRLIYYSQIVNDFQKGDIAEGYSVSREKKESFPLTVTSAQKNPTAFYLCASSIDSDRSYEQYFGPGTRLTVT.

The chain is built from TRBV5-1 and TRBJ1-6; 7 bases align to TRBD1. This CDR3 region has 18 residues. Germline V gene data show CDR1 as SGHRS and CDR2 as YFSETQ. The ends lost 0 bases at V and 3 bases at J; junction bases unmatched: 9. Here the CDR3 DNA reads TGCGCCAGCAGCTTGGTTCATCCCGGGACAGACTATAATTCACCCCTCCACTTT. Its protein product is CASSLVHPGTDYNSPLHF.

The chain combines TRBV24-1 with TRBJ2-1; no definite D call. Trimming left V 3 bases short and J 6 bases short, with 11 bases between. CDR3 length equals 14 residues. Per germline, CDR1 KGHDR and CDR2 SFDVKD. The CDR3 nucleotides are TGTGCCACCAGTGATCCTACCAAGTTCAATGAGCAGTTCTTC. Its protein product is CATSDPTKFNEQFF.

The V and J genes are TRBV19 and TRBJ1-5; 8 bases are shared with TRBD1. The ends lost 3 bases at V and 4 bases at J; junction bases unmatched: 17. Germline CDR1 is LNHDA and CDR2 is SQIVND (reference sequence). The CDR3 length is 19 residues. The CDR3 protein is CASSIGVGQTGQVNQPQHF. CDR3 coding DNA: TGTGCCAGTAGTATTGGGGTCGGGCAAACGGGACAGGTAAATCAGCCCCAGCATTTT.

The CDR3 coding sequence is TGTGCCAGCAGCTCCTACCTCGGTGGCGTAACTAATGGCTACACCTTC. Encoded protein: CASSSYLGGVTNGYTF. The chain uses TRBV5-6 and TRBJ1-2; D gene uncertain. CDR1 is SGHDT and CDR2 is YYEEEE in the germline V gene. The germline V and J ends were trimmed by 3 bases and 6 bases, with 21 bases remaining between them. This CDR3 has 16 amino acids.

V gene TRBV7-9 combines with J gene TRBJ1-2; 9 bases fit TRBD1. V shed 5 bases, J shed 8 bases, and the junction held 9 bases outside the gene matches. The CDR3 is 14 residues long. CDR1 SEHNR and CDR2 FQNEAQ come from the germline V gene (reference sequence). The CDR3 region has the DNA TGTGCCAGCAGCCTAACAGGGGGCGCACAGGGCTACACCTTC. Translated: CASSLTGGAQGYTF.

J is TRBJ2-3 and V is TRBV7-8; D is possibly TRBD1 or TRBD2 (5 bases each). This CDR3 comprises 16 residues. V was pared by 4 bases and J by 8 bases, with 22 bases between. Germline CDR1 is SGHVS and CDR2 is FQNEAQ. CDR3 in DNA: TGTGCCAGCAGCTCACCCTCAGCGGCATCTCAGGGTACGCAGTATTTT. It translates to CASSSPSAASQGTQYF.

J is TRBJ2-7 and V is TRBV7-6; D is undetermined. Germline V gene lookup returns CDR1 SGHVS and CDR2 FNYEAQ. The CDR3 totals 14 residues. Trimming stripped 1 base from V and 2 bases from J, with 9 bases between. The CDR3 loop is CASSLGADPYEQYF. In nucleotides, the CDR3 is TGTGCCAGCAGCTTAGGGGCAGATCCCTACGAGCAGTACTTC.